These 16 T cell receptor beta chains were all obtained from the same sample, sequenced in a study of T cells in Graves' hyperthyroidism and ophthalmopathy. TCR beta CDR3 regions were amplified from RNA transcripts. During a first-round RT-PCR of the TCR CDR3, the HTBI primer set was used. TCRdb independently ran MiXCR on the multiplex PCR reads; one entry per CDR3 protein. Here the sample spans a few hundred thousand distinct CDR3 sequences, roughly 15% being singletons. Material for sequencing was blood. These receptors were collected from a woman in her thirties or forties with Graves' hyperthyroidism that later progressed to Graves' ophthalmopathy.

A remark on this clonotype: This could be a read error, since a much larger clone is one nucleotide away. This chain connects TRBV7-9 to TRBJ2-5; TRBD1 aligns across 9 bases. Germline values: CDR1 SEHNR, CDR2 FQNEAQ (reference sequence). CDR3 size: 15 residues. The V segment lost 4 bases and the J segment 5 bases; nucleotides outside the gene matches: 8. CDR3 region: CASSSPGQGFETQYF. DNA for the CDR3: TGTGCCAGCAGCTCTCCGGGACAGGGTTTCGAGACCCAGTACTTC.

This clonotype was seen repeatedly, ten times or more. This sequence joins TRBV30 and TRBJ2-1; no definite D call. CDR1 GTSNPN and CDR2 SVGIG come from the germline V gene (reference sequence). This CDR3 is 16 amino acids long. V dropped 3 bases and J dropped 0 bases, with 15 bases sitting between them. The CDR3 sequence is CAWRKGLHHSYNEQFF. CDR3 nucleotide sequence: TGTGCCTGGAGGAAAGGGCTCCACCACTCCTACAATGAGCAGTTCTTC.

The CDR3 loop is CARDSGRSKNEQFF. In DNA, the CDR3 is TGTGCCAGAGATAGCGGGAGGTCAAAAAATGAGCAGTTCTTC. This chain links TRBV2 with TRBJ2-1; 10 nucleotides align to TRBD2. V lost 9 bases and J lost 7; bases outside the gene matches: 9. Germline values: CDR1 SNHLY, CDR2 FYNNEI. CDR3 length: 14 residues.

V gene TRBV5-1 combines with J gene TRBJ2-2; TRBD2 aligns across 7 bases. Germline CDR1 and CDR2: SGHRS and YFSETQ. Trimming removed 2 bases from V and 2 bases from J; junction bases left unmatched: 6. There are 16 residues in the CDR3. The CDR3 loop reads CASSLSSGPNTGELFF. In DNA, the CDR3 is TGCGCCAGCAGCTTATCTAGCGGTCCTAACACCGGGGAGCTGTTTTTT.

At least ten counts were recorded for this clonotype. J is TRBJ2-3 and V is TRBV28; TRBD2 might be the D (6 bases). V lost 5 bases, J lost 4 bases, and 22 bases lay in between. This CDR3 is 17 amino acids long. The germline gives CDR1 MDHEN, CDR2 SYDVKM. The CDR3 loop reads CASSLRPGTHMADTQYF. For the CDR3, the DNA is TGTGCCAGCAGTCTACGTCCCGGGACTCATATGGCAGATACGCAGTATTTT.

A note on this clonotype: The junction departs from the called germline gene at one end, perhaps through a read error. The CDR3 nucleotides read TGTGCCAACAGCTTATCGAGACAGGTAAATGAGCAGTTCTTC. Translating it yields CANSLSRQVNEQFF. V gene TRBV7-3 combines with J gene TRBJ2-1, with a weak D call TRBD1 (6 bases). The CDR3 loop spans 14 amino acids. In germline, CDR1 is SGHTA, CDR2 FQGTGA.

Notes on this clonotype: Germline is not matched at one junction end, which may reflect a read error. The chain recombines TRBV28 with TRBJ2-7; 8 nucleotides match TRBD2. TRBJ2-1 explains the end of the DNA better; the J call may be wrong. Germline CDR1 and CDR2: MDHEN and SYDVKM. The CDR3 contains 18 residues. The CDR3 sequence: CASSQAASGRSVWYDQFF. The CDR3 DNA sequence: TGTGCAAGCAGCCAAGCCGCTAGCGGGCGATCTGTGTGGTACGATCAGTTCTTC.

This clonotype occurred a few times. The chain couples TRBV19 to TRBJ2-7; 9 nucleotides agree with TRBD2. With 4 bases clipped from V and 2 bases from J, the junction kept 3 bases outside the gene matches. The CDR3 sequence is 14 residues long. Looked up from germline, CDR1 is LNHDA and CDR2 is SQIVND (reference sequence). The CDR3: CASSTLAGTYEQYF. For the CDR3, the DNA is TGTGCCAGTAGTACCCTAGCGGGGACCTACGAGCAGTACTTC.

This clonotype was counted ten times or more. This chain joins TRBV5-5 and TRBJ1-5; D is possibly TRBD1 (6 bases). V lost 0 bases and J lost 4, with 17 bases in between. CDR3 length: 17 residues. Germline V gene sequence: CDR1 SGHKS, CDR2 YYEKEE (reference sequence). The CDR3 nucleotides are TGTGCCAGCAGCTTGGCTCCGATTCAGGGGAGTAATCAGCCCCAGCATTTT. It specifies CASSLAPIQGSNQPQHF.

This clonotype was counted many times. The chain links TRBV5-6 to TRBJ2-1, with TRBD2 identical over 11 bases. CDR1 is SGHDT, CDR2 YYEEEE, per germline. This CDR3 contains 15 residues. V dropped 0 bases and J dropped 10; count of bases not matched to a gene: 6. In nucleotides, the CDR3 is TGTGCCAGCAGCTTGGGACTAGCGGGACTGAGAGAGCAGTTCTTC. Its protein product is CASSLGLAGLREQFF.

J is TRBJ1-3 and V is TRBV5-1; D gene uncertain. V lost 0 bases to trimming and J lost 0 bases, with 10 bases between them. The CDR3 extends over 16 amino acids. Germline V gene sequence: CDR1 SGHRS, CDR2 YFSETQ. The CDR3 DNA sequence: TGCGCCAGCAGCTTGGCCAAGACGGACTCTGGAAACACCATATATTTT. It translates to CASSLAKTDSGNTIYF.

This clonotype was counted at least ten times. This chain connects TRBV28 to TRBJ1-4; D may be TRBD1 (5 bases). The germline V gene has CDR1 MDHEN and CDR2 SYDVKM. The CDR3 loop spans 13 amino acids. Trimming stripped 2 bases from V and 9 bases from J, with 10 bases between. DNA for the CDR3: TGTGCCAGCAGTTTAACCAGGGACCAAAAACTGTTTTTT. Translating it yields CASSLTRDQKLFF.

The V and J genes are TRBV7-3 and TRBJ2-3; 7 nucleotides align to TRBD2. With V trimmed by 3 bases and J by 8 bases, 14 bases remained unmatched. The length of the CDR3 is 16 residues. CDR1 is SGHTA and CDR2 is FQGTGA in the germline V gene. DNA of the CDR3: TGTGCCAGCAGCTTCCATCCGGGGACTAACGTAGCTACGCAGTATTTT. This encodes CASSFHPGTNVATQYF.

This clonotype was found many times. The genes are TRBV2 and TRBJ1-1, with TRBD1 identical over 9 bases. From germline, CDR1 is SNHLY and CDR2 FYNNEI. The CDR3 runs to 14 residues. After removal of 6 bases from V and 1 base from J, the junction contained 3 bases not matched to a gene. The CDR3 loop reads CASSWDRENTEAFF. The CDR3 DNA reads as TGTGCCAGCAGCTGGGACAGGGAGAACACTGAAGCTTTCTTT. Complete variable domain (other parts from reference TRBV2 and TRBJ1-1): EPEVTQTPSHQVTQMGQEVILRCVPISNHLYFYWYRQILGQKVEFLVSFYNNEISEKSEIFDDQFSVERPDGSNFTLKIRSTKLEDSAMYFCASSWDRENTEAFFGQGTRLTVV.

This clonotype has only one observation. The gene calls are TRBV30 and TRBJ1-1, with D tentatively TRBD1 (5 bases). The CDR3 extends over 12 amino acids. The V gene's germline CDR1 is GTSNPN and CDR2 SVGIG (reference sequence). The V end was cut by 5 bases, the J end by 4 bases, with 11 bases between. Here the CDR3 reads CAWVRGGTEAFF. The CDR3 region has the DNA TGTGCCTGGGTGAGGGGTGGCACTGAAGCTTTCTTT.

This clonotype was seen repeatedly, ten times or more. The chain is built from TRBV12-3 or TRBV12-4 and TRBJ2-7; D is ambiguous. Trimming pared 4 bases from V and 4 bases from J, leaving 14 bases between. The CDR3 extends over 14 amino acids. The CDR3 spells CASSSPSKRYEQYF. The CDR3 region has the DNA TGTGCCAGCAGTTCCCCCTCTAAGAGATACGAGCAGTACTTC.